The rows below give T cell receptor beta chains drawn from one sample of a study of cytomegalovirus exposure and HLA in healthy donors. Measured with immunoSEQ multiplex PCR; TCRdb has only the in-frame clones, and not every one. The table lists under 250,000 clones, roughly 85% of them singletons. The sample was PBMCs. Receptor source: a woman in her forties or fifties in good health and CMV-seronegative. Both conserved end residues are part of each CDR3. Only some rows state a clone size, as once, few, many or a class for expanded clones.

V gene: TRBV2; clone size: NA; CDR3 protein: CASSGPGGTYEQYF
V gene: TRBV4-3; clone size: once; CDR3 protein: CASSLTQFEDGYTF
V gene: TRBV7-9; clone size: NA; CDR3 protein: CASSPSLTGALVGYTF
V gene: TRBV19; clone size: NA; CDR3 protein: CASSSETTDTQYF
V gene: TRBV5-1; clone size: NA; CDR3 protein: CASSWDSAGYTF
V gene: TRBV2; clone size: NA; CDR3 protein: CAAAGGQRTDTQYF
V gene: TRBV28; clone size: NA; CDR3 protein: CASSNELKGVTGYTF
V gene: TRBV5-1; clone size: NA; CDR3 protein: CASSLVLGQFREQFF
V gene: TRBV5-5; clone size: NA; CDR3 protein: CASSPPGWDSDGYTF
V gene: TRBV5-1; clone size: NA; CDR3 protein: CASSPRGGATYEQYF
V gene: TRBV10-3; clone size: NA; CDR3 protein: CAISERQGASQPQHF
V gene: TRBV5-5; clone size: NA; CDR3 protein: CASSFSGVTDTQYF
V gene: TRBV4-1; clone size: NA; CDR3 protein: CASSQEGRGITEQYF
V gene: TRBV28; clone size: NA; CDR3 protein: CASSLEGTSTNEKLFF
V gene: TRBV2; clone size: NA; CDR3 protein: CASRPSGIPYEQYF
V gene: TRBV4-1; clone size: NA; CDR3 protein: CASSLRLAGGVLNTQYF
V gene: TRBV9; clone size: NA; CDR3 protein: CASSVTSGGRGGETQYF
V gene: TRBV27; clone size: NA; CDR3 protein: CASSLIPWAYEQYF
V gene: TRBV7-2; clone size: few; CDR3 protein: CASSRSGITDTQYF
V gene: TRBV5-1; clone size: NA; CDR3 protein: CASSLGGGCVYEQYF
V gene: TRBV19; clone size: few; CDR3 protein: CASSTRGISKGYTF
V gene: TRBV19; clone size: NA; CDR3 protein: CATREGFEQYF
V gene: TRBV7-6; clone size: NA; CDR3 protein: CASSLRASGLTDTQYF
V gene: TRBV28; clone size: few; CDR3 protein: CASSLVQGAATETQYF
V gene: TRBV27; clone size: NA; CDR3 protein: CASREAGGPKDTQYF
V gene: TRBV10-3; clone size: NA; CDR3 protein: CAISDQTVSNQPQHF
V gene: TRBV9; clone size: NA; CDR3 protein: CASSTRTSGREQYF
V gene: TRBV6-5; clone size: NA; CDR3 protein: CASSRDRGYGYTF
V gene: TRBV19; clone size: NA; CDR3 protein: CASRQGDEQYF
V gene: TRBV6-6; clone size: NA; CDR3 protein: CASSYEGLLSGNTIYF
V gene: TRBV7-9; clone size: NA; CDR3 protein: CASSPSSARYGYTF
V gene: TRBV10-1; clone size: once; CDR3 protein: CASSETTNYGYTF
V gene: TRBV29-1; clone size: few; CDR3 protein: CSVMGDRAPYEQYF
V gene: TRBV4-1; clone size: NA; CDR3 protein: CASSQYDRGRFLNTEAFF
V gene: TRBV18; clone size: few; CDR3 protein: CASSPHGVAGADEQYF
V gene: TRBV10-3; clone size: NA; CDR3 protein: CAISESILAGGSDTQYF
V gene: TRBV14; clone size: NA; CDR3 protein: CASSKSPLRQAGHIQYF
V gene: TRBV6-1; clone size: NA; CDR3 protein: CASNTLTGYEQYF
V gene: TRBV5-4; clone size: NA; CDR3 protein: CASSLPRGSTYEQYF
V gene: TRBV28; clone size: few; CDR3 protein: CASSLLSDTEAFF
V gene: TRBV7-9; clone size: NA; CDR3 protein: CASSFSGTGTEKLFF
V gene: TRBV6-6; clone size: NA; CDR3 protein: CASSRAGGPNEKLFF
V gene: TRBV6-6; clone size: NA; CDR3 protein: CASSTPNRATNEKLFF
V gene: TRBV28; clone size: once; CDR3 protein: CASSLSLAGAYEQYF
V gene: TRBV6-5; clone size: once; CDR3 protein: CASSYSEGYNTEAFF
V gene: TRBV28; clone size: NA; CDR3 protein: CASSRAGSRDTQYF
V gene: TRBV28; clone size: NA; CDR3 protein: CASSAGGQIDNEQFF
V gene: TRBV6-1; clone size: NA; CDR3 protein: CASSEGDRGFITEAFF
V gene: TRBV27; clone size: few; CDR3 protein: CASTSRDYGDTQYF
V gene: TRBV28; clone size: NA; CDR3 protein: CASSLGQPYGYTF
V gene: TRBV7-3; clone size: NA; CDR3 protein: CASSPRQGVGTEAFF
V gene: TRBV30; clone size: NA; CDR3 protein: CAWTLTGESGYTF